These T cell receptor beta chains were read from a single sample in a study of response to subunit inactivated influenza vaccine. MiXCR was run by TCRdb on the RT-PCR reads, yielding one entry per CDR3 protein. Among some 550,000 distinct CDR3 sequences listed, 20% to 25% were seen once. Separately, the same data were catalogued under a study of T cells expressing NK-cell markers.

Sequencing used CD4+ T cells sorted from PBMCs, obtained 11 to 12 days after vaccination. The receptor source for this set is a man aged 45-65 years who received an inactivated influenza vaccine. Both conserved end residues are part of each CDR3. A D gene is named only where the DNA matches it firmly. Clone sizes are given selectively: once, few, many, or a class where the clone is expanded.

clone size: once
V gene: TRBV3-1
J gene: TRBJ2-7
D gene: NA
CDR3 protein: CASSQALGHYEQYF
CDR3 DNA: TGTGCCAGCAGCCAAGCCCTGGGGCACTACGAGCAGTACTTC

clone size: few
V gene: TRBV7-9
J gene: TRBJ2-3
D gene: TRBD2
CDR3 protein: CASSGLAGGYTQYF
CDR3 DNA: TGTGCCAGCAGCGGACTAGCGGGAGGATATACGCAGTATTTT

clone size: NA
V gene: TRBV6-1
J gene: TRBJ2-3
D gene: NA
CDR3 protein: CASSARFTTDTQYF
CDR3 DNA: TGTGCCAGCAGTGCCAGGTTTACCACAGATACGCAGTATTTT

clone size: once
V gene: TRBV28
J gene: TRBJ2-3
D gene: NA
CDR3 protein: CASSSNSGPRTDTQYF
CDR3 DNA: TGTGCCAGCAGTTCAAACTCGGGACCACGCACAGATACGCAGTATTTT

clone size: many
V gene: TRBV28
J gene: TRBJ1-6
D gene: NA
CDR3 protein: CASLAGRTYNSPLHF
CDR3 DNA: TGTGCCAGCCTCGCGGGGAGGACTTATAATTCACCCCTCCACTTT

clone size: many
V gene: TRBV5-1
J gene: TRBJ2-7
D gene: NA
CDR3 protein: CASSLNLREQYF
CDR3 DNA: TGCGCCAGCAGCTTGAACTTGCGCGAGCAGTACTTC

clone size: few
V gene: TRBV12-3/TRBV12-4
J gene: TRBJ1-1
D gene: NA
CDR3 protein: CASSPGQGLQAFF
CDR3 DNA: TGTGCCAGCAGCCCAGGGCAGGGGTTACAAGCTTTCTTT

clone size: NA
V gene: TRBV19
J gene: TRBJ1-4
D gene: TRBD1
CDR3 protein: CASSVGQDEKLFF
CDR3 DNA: TGTGCCAGTAGTGTAGGACAGGATGAAAAACTGTTTTTT

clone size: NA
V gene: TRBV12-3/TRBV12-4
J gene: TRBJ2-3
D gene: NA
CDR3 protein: CASSFFGGNTDTQYF
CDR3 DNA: TGTGCCAGCAGTTTTTTTGGAGGCAACACAGATACGCAGTATTTT

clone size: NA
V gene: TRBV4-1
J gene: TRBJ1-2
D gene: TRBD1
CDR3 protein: CASSQPQGDGYTF
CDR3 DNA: TGCGCCAGCAGCCAACCCCAGGGGGATGGCTACACCTTC

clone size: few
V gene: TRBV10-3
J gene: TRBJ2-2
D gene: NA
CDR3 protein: CAISETNTGELFF
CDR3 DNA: TGTGCCATCAGTGAGACGAACACCGGGGAGCTGTTTTTT

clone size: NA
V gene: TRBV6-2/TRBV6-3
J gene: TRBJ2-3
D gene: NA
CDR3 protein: CASSRGLFTQYF
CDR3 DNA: TGTGCCAGCAGTCGCGGACTATTCACGCAGTATTTT

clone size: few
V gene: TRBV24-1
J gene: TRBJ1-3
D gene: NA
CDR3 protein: CATSDPRGAGNTIYF
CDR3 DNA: TGTGCCACCAGTGATCCTCGAGGCGCTGGAAACACCATATATTTT

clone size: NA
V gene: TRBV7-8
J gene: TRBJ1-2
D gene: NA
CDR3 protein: CASSLNRVAYGYTF
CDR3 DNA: TGTGCCAGCAGCTTGAATAGGGTCGCCTATGGCTACACCTTC

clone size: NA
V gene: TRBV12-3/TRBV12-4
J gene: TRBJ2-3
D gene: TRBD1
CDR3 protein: CASKGAATDTQYF
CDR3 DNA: TGTGCCAGCAAGGGGGCAGCGACAGATACGCAGTATTTT

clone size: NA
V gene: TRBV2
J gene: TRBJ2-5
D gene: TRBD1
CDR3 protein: CASSEGRTGSETQYF
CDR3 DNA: TGTGCCAGCAGTGAAGGGAGGACAGGGTCAGAGACCCAGTACTTC

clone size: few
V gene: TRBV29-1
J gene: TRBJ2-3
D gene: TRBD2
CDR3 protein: CSVTSGGREASTDTQYF
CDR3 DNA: TGCAGCGTGACTAGCGGGGGGCGGGAGGCTAGCACAGATACGCAGTATTTT

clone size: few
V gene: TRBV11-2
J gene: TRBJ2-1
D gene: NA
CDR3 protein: CASSLSTGTNSYNEQFF
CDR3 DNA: TGTGCCAGCAGCTTATCAACAGGGACAAATAGTTACAATGAGCAGTTCTTC

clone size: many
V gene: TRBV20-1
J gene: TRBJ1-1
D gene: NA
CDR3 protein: CSAPSWGVAFF
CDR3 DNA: TGCAGTGCCCCATCATGGGGGGTAGCTTTCTTT

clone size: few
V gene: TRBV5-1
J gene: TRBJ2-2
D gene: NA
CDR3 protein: CASSTLGELFF
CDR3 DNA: TGCGCCAGCAGCACCCTCGGGGAGCTGTTTTTT

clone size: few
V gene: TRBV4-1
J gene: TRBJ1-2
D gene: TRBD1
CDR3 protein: CASSQDVTGGWGYTF
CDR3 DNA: TGCGCCAGCAGCCAAGATGTGACAGGGGGATGGGGCTACACCTTC

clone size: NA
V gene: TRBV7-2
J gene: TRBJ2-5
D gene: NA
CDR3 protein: CASSPSVRSQETQYF
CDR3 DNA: TGTGCCAGCAGCCCATCCGTGAGGAGCCAAGAGACCCAGTACTTC

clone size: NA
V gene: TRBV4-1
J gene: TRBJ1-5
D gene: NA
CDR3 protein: CASSQDRVQPQHF
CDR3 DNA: TGCGCCAGCAGCCAAGACAGGGTCCAGCCCCAGCATTTT

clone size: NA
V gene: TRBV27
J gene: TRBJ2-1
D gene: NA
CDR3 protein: CASSKLALGSYNEQFF
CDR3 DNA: TGTGCCAGCAGTAAACTAGCCCTCGGATCCTACAATGAGCAGTTCTTC

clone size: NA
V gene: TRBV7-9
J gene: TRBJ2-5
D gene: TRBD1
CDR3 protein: CAINRGRETQYF
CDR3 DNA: TGTGCCATAAACAGGGGGCGGGAGACCCAGTACTTC

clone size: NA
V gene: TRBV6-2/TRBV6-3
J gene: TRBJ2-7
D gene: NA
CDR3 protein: CASSSVGADYEQYF
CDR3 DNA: TGTGCCAGCAGTTCCGTGGGGGCAGATTACGAGCAGTACTTC

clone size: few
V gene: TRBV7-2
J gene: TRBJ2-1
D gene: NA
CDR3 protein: CASSSLENNEQFF
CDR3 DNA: TGTGCCAGCAGCTCTTTAGAAAACAATGAGCAGTTCTTC

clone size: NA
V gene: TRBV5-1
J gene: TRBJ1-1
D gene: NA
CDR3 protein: CASSLSVDTEAFF
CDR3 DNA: TGCGCCAGCAGCTTGAGTGTGGACACTGAAGCTTTCTTT

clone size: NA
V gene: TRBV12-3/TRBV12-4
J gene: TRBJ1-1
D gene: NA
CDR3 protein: CASSYGKNTEAFF
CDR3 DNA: TGTGCCAGCAGTTACGGGAAGAACACTGAAGCTTTCTTT

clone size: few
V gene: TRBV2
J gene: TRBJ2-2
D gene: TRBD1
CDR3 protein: CASSTGTGSTGELFF
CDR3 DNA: TGTGCCAGCAGTACCGGGACAGGGTCCACCGGGGAGCTGTTTTTT

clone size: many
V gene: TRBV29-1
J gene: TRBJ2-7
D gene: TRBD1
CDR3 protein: CSAGAGTGHYEQYF
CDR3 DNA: TGCAGCGCCGGGGCTGGGACAGGGCACTACGAGCAGTACTTC

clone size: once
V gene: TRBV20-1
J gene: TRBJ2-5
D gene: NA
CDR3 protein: CSALGGGETQYF
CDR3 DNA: TGCAGTGCTCTGGGAGGGGGCGAGACCCAGTACTTC

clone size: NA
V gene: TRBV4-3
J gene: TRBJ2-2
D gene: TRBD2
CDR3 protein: CASSQEEASGGLNTGELFF
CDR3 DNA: TGCGCCAGCAGCCAAGAAGAGGCTAGCGGGGGGCTGAACACCGGGGAGCTGTTTTTT

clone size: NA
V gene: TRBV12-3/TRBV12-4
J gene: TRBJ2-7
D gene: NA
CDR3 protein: CASSLGSGSSYEQYF
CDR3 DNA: TGTGCCAGCAGTTTAGGGTCGGGGAGCTCCTACGAGCAGTACTTC

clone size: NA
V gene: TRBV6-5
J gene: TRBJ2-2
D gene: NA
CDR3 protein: CASSYPTGTQHTGELFF
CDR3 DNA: TGTGCCAGCAGTTACCCGACCGGGACACAGCACACCGGGGAGCTGTTTTTT

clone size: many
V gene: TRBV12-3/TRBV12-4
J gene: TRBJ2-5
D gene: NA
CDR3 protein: CASSSEGARGTQYF
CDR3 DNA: TGTGCCAGCAGTTCAGAGGGTGCTCGGGGAACCCAGTACTTC

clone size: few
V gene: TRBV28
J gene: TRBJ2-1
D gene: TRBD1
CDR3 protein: CASRRTGVSYNEQFF
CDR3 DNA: TGTGCCAGCAGGAGGACAGGGGTCTCCTACAATGAGCAGTTCTTC

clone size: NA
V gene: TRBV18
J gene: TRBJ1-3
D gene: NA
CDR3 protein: CASSPYSPGNTIYF
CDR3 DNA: TGTGCCAGCTCACCCTATTCCCCTGGAAACACCATATATTTT

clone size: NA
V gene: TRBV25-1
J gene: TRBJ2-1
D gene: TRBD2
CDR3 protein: CASSELGLAGANEQFF
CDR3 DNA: TGTGCCAGCAGTGAATTGGGTCTAGCGGGAGCAAATGAGCAGTTCTTC

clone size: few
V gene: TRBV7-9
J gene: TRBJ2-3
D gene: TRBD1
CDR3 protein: CASSTYQTGRHTQYF
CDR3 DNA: TGTGCCAGCAGCACTTACCAGACAGGGCGTCATACGCAGTATTTT

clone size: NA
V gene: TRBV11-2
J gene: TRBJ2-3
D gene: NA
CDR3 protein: CASSFRRTSTDTQYF
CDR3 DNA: TGTGCCAGCAGCTTCAGAAGGACTAGCACAGATACGCAGTATTTT

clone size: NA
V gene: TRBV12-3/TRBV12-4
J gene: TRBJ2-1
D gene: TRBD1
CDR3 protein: CASSLRDRGGGEQFF
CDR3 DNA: TGTGCCAGCAGCCTCCGGGACAGGGGTGGTGGTGAGCAGTTCTTC

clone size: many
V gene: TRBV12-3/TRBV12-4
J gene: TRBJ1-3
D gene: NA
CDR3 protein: CASSLFGSGNTIYF
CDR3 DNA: TGTGCCAGCAGTTTATTTGGCTCTGGAAACACCATATATTTT

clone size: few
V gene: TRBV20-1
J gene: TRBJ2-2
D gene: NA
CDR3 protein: CSARGGANTGELFF
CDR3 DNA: TGCAGTGCTAGAGGAGGGGCGAACACCGGGGAGCTGTTTTTT

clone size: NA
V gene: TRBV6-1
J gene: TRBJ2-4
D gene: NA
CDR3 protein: CASRGVAKNIQYF
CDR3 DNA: TGTGCCAGCAGAGGGGTAGCCAAAAACATTCAGTACTTC

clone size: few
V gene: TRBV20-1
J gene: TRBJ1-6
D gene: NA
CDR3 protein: CSARSTSYNSPLHF
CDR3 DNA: TGCAGTGCTAGATCGACATCGTATAATTCACCCCTCCACTTT

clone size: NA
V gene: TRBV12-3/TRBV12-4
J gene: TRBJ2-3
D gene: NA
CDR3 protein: CASSFGFVTDTQYF
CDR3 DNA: TGTGCCAGCAGTTTTGGGTTCGTCACAGATACGCAGTATTTT

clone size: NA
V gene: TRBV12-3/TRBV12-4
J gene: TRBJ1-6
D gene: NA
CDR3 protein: CASSPPGEHSPLHF
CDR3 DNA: TGTGCCAGCAGTCCGCCAGGGGAGCATTCACCCCTCCACTTT

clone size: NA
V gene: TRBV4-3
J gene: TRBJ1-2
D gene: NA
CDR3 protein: CASSRGGQARGYTF
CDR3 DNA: TGCGCCAGCAGCCGGGGGGGGCAGGCGCGGGGCTACACCTTC

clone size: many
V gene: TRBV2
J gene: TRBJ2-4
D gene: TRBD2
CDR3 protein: CASSEAPSGMGKNIQYF
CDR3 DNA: TGTGCCAGCAGTGAAGCGCCTAGCGGGATGGGCAAAAACATTCAGTACTTC

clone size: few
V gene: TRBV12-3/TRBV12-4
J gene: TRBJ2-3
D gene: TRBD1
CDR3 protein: CASRRDRSPDTQYF
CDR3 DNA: TGTGCCAGCAGAAGGGACAGGAGCCCAGATACGCAGTATTTT

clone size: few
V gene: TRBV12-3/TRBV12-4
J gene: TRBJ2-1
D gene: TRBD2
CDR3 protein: CASSFGGGPGGNEQFF
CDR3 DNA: TGTGCCAGCAGTTTCGGTGGCGGTCCGGGGGGCAATGAGCAGTTCTTC

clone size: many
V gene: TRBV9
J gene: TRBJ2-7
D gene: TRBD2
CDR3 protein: CASSVDPSGRLSEQYF
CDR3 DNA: TGTGCCAGCAGCGTAGACCCTAGCGGGAGGCTAAGCGAGCAGTACTTC